This T cell receptor beta chain came from a study of blood T cell repertoires in COVID-19 (TCRdb year 2020). Background for the entire study: Samples covering the acute and convalescent phases of COVID-19 were provided by collaborators in the United States, Italy and Spain. The repertoires were released in a freely available public database intended as a resource for research on the immune response to SARS-CoV-2. Subjects who had been exposed to COVID-19, were actively infected with it, or had recovered from it provided the deeply sampled blood TCRbeta repertoires that made up the dataset. Where available, HLA class I and class II types were taken from metadata supplied by the sample provider and were not determined by assay-based typing. The samples were drawn from the first 160 participants of the ongoing ImmuneRACE study and from about 1,200 subjects provided by 6 global collaborators. Sample metadata almost always included a de-identified subject ID, COVID-19 status, age in years and sex. The prospective study material was composed of cDNA or gDNA derived from T cells, B-cell-depleted T cells, or PBMCs.

Results and caveats for the whole study, not just this receptor: The quantity of clinical and demographic metadata differed by source and by participant and was supplied without curation.

The germline V gene specifies SGHTA as CDR1 and FQGNSA as CDR2. Germline trimming: 3 bases from V, 6 bases from J; junction bases outside gene matches: 12. The CDR3 has 17 amino acids, counting the end cysteine and phenylalanine. The kept DNA is CDR3 alone, 51 bases in frame from the first base. Samples from volunteer blood donors who had recovered from COVID-19 were contributed by a second Seattle source. Whole blood was collected in K2EDTA tubes by collaborating institutions according to the institutions' own protocols. For TCRbeta analysis, collaborators shipped samples as frozen whole blood, isolated PBMCs, or DNA extracted from either of those sample types. The immunoSEQ Assay, a bias-controlled multiplex PCR, was used to amplify TCRbeta CDR3 regions from genomic DNA. The authors' analysis ran thus. Nucleated cell counts per sample were estimated from amplification of reference gene primers within the assay. To quantify the absolute abundance of each unique TCRbeta CDR3 rearrangement, sequence reads were collapsed and filtered. For each sample, productive Simpson clonality was calculated as the square root of Simpson's diversity index over productive rearrangements. TCRdb re-hosts the immuneACCESS table, in-frame sequences only. Its copies lack some clones; in the studies checked, an unresolved V gene accounts for under half of them, and the cause for the rest is not known. V, J and clone size are taken as reported in that table, and D and trimming were inferred from the DNA itself. The sample table records 300,000 to 400,000 clones; around nine tenths of these occur just once. Around 3.5% of the sample is held by the ten biggest clonotypes.

As for this clone: This receptor's antigen is unknown. No base quality values were provided; no much bigger clone lies one nucleotide off.

What was sequenced was peripheral blood. The chain is made from TRBV7-2 and TRBJ1-5; 9 bases in the middle match TRBD1. The receptor's source is a woman aged 18-35 years who had recovered from COVID-19. In nucleotides, the sequence is TGTGCCAGCAGCTTTGTGCCAGGACAGGGGTATGTTCAGCCCCAGCATTTT. This translates into CASSFVPGQGYVQPQHF.